These 8 T cell receptor beta chains were all obtained from the same sample, sequenced in a study of CD8+CD57+ T cells in acquired aplastic anemia. Genomic DNA templated the TCR beta VDJ and CDR3 profiling. TCRdb reprocessed the reads via MiXCR and lists one record per CDR3 protein. The table has hundreds of thousands of distinct CDR3 sequences, 65% to 80% seen once. The source material was sorted CD4+, CD8+, or CD8+CD57+ T cells (not recorded which) from PBMCs. Source of these receptors: a human donor in good health, serving as a control.

About this clonotype itself: Likely a read error: the CDR3 ends without its conserved phenylalanine or tryptophan. Because the CDR3's place on the DNA is in doubt, the DNA is left out and the CDR3 is given as listed by TCRdb. The genes are TRBV10-3 and TRBJ2-2; TRBD1, as called in the table, went unchecked against the DNA. Per germline, CDR1 ENHRY and CDR2 SYGVKD. The CDR3 has 9 residues if both end residues are counted. The CDR3 reads CAISASPGQ.

This clonotype came up many times. V is TRBV18 and J is TRBJ2-7, with 11 bases fitting TRBD1. Per the germline V gene, CDR1 is KGHSH and CDR2 is LQKENI. The CDR3 totals 16 residues. The trim removed 2 bases at V and 2 bases at J, leaving 5 bases unmatched. The CDR3 reads CASSPADRGQTYEQYF. The CDR3 DNA sequence: TGTGCCAGCTCACCAGCGGACAGGGGGCAAACCTACGAGCAGTACTTC. Filled out from reference TRBV18 and TRBJ2-7, the complete variable domain reads NAGVMQNPRHLVRRRGQEARLRCSPMKGHSHVYWYRQLPEEGLKFMVYLQKENIIDESGMPKERFSAEFPKEGPSILRIQQVVRGDSAAYFCASSPADRGQTYEQYFGPGTRLTVT.

The chain uses TRBV19 and TRBJ1-5; D remains ambiguous. Germline V CDR1 and CDR2: LNHDA, SQIVND (reference sequence). The length of the CDR3 is 15 residues. V was pared by 3 bases and J by 0 bases, with 9 bases between. The CDR3 loop reads CASSIGRVSNQPQHF. The CDR3 DNA is TGTGCCAGTAGTATTGGAAGGGTTAGCAATCAGCCCCAGCATTTT.

This rearrangement joins TRBV6-5 to TRBJ2-5, with no clear D. V lost 2 bases and J 1 base, leaving 8 bases between the germline ends. Germline-derived CDR1 and CDR2 are MNHEY and SVGAGI. The CDR3 runs 14 residues. The CDR3 sequence: CASSYPRSQETQYF. The CDR3 DNA is TGTGCCAGCAGTTACCCGCGGTCCCAAGAGACCCAGTACTTC.

V is TRBV2 and J is TRBJ2-3, with 15 bases matching TRBD2. CDR1 is SNHLY and CDR2 is FYNNEI in the germline V gene. Trimming at V came to 5 bases and at J to 7 bases, leaving 4 bases not matched to a gene. This CDR3 spans 15 amino acids. The DNA of the CDR3 is TGTGCCAGCAGTATGGGACTAGCGGGGGGACATACGCAGTATTTT. Protein sequence: CASSMGLAGGHTQYF.

This clonotype was observed a single time. The CDR3: CSASQEGYNSPLHF. CDR3 nucleotides: TGCAGTGCCAGTCAAGAGGGGTATAATTCACCCCTCCACTTT. The V gene is TRBV20-1, the J gene TRBJ1-6, with D possibly being TRBD1 (5 bases). This CDR3 contains 14 residues. The V and J ends lost 6 bases and 4 bases respectively, with 13 bases between them. CDR1 is DFQATT and CDR2 is SNEGSKA in the germline V gene (reference sequence).

This rearrangement joins TRBV4-2 to TRBJ1-5, with D perhaps TRBD1 (5 bases). V was trimmed by 4 bases and J by 1 base, leaving 17 bases between them. This CDR3 is built from 17 residues. Germline lookup yields CDR1 LGHNA and CDR2 YNFKEQ. CDR3 sequence reads: CASSRLLRGVSNQPQHF. In nucleotides, the CDR3 is TGTGCCAGCAGCCGTTTATTACGGGGGGTCAGCAATCAGCCCCAGCATTTT.

The V and J genes are TRBV25-1 and TRBJ1-5; no clear D gene. Trimming stripped 3 bases from V and 4 bases from J, with 10 bases between. Germline V CDR1 and CDR2: MGHDK, SYGVNS. The CDR3 spans 14 residues. CDR3 loop: CASSEGVWNQPQHF. The CDR3 bases are TGTGCCAGCAGTGAGGGAGTCTGGAATCAGCCCCAGCATTTT.